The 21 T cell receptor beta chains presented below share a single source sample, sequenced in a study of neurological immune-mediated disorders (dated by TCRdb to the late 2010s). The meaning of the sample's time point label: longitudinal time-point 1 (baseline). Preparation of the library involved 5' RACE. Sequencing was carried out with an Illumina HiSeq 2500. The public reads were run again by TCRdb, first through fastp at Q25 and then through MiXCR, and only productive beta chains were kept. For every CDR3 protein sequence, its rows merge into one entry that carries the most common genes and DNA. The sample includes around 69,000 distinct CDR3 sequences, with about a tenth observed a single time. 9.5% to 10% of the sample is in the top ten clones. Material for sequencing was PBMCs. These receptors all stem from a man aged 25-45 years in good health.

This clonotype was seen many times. The CDR3 DNA follows: TGTGCCAGCAGCGACCAGCGGGCTGAAGCTTTCTTT. It translates to CASSDQRAEAFF. The rearrangement links TRBV3-1 to TRBJ1-1; D is unclear. Germline assignment: CDR1 LGHDT and CDR2 YNNKEL (reference sequence). The V gene lost 5 bases and the J gene lost 6 bases, with 10 bases spanning the gap. The CDR3 has 12 amino acids.

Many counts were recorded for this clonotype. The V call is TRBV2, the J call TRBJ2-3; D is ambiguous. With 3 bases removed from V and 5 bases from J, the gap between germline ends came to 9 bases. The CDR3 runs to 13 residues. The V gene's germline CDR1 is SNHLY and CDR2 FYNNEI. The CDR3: CASSEGIGDTQYF. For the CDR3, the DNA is TGTGCCAGCAGTGAGGGAATTGGAGATACGCAGTATTTT.

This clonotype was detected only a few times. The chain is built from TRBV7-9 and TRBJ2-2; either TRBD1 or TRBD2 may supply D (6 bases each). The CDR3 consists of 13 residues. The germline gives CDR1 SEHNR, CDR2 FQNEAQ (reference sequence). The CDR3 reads CATGGQGTGELFF. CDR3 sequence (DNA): TGTGCTACTGGGGGGCAGGGCACCGGGGAGCTGTTTTTT. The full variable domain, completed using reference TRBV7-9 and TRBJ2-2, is DTGVSQNPRHKITKRGQNVTFRCDPISEHNRLYWYRQTLGQGPEFLTYFQNEAQLEKSRLLSDRFSAERPKGSFSTLEIQRTEQGDSAMYLCATGGQGTGELFFGEGSRLTVL.

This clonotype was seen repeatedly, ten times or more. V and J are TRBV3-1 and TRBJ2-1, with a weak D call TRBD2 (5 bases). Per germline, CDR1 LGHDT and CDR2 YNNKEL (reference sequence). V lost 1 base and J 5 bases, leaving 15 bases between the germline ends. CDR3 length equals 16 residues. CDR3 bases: TGTGCCAGCAGCCAAGTAGCGAGGTCTATCCACAATGAGCAGTTCTTC. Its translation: CASSQVARSIHNEQFF.

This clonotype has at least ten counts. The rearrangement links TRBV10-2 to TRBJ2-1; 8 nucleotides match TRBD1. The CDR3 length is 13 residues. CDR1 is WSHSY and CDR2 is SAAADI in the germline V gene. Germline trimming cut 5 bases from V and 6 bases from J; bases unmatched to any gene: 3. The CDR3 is CASSSTGANEQFF. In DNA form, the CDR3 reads TGCGCCAGCAGTTCGACAGGGGCCAATGAGCAGTTCTTC.

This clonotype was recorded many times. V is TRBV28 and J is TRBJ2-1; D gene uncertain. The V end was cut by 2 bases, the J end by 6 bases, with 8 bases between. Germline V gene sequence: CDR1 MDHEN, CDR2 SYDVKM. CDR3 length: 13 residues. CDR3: CASSLSLSNEQFF. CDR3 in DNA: TGTGCCAGCAGTTTAAGCCTGAGCAATGAGCAGTTCTTC.

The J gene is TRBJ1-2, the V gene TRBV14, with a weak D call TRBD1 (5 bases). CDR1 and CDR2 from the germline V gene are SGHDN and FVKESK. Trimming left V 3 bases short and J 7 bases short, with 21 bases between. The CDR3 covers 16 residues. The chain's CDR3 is CASSHGTRQRERGYTF. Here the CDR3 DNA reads TGTGCCAGCAGCCACGGGACCAGACAAAGAGAGCGTGGCTACACCTTC.

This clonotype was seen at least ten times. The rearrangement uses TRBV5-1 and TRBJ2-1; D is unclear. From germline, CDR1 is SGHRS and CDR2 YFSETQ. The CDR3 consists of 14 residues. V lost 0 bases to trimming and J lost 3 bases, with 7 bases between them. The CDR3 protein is CASSLAANYNEQFF. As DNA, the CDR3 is TGCGCCAGCAGCTTGGCGGCGAACTACAATGAGCAGTTCTTC.

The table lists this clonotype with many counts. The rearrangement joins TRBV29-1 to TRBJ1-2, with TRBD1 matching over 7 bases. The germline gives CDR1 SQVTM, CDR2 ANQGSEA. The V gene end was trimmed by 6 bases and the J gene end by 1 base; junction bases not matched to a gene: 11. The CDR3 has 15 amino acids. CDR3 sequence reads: CSVYITGTDNYGYTF. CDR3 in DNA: TGCAGCGTATATATAACCGGGACAGATAACTATGGCTACACCTTC.

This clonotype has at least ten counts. The CDR3 sequence is CSARATTDTQYF. As DNA, the CDR3 is TGCAGTGCTAGAGCGACGACAGATACGCAGTATTTT. This chain links TRBV20-1 with TRBJ2-3; D call uncertain. This CDR3 spans 12 amino acids. The germline V gene encodes CDR1 DFQATT and CDR2 SNEGSKA (reference sequence). V dropped 1 base and J dropped 3 bases, with 5 bases sitting between them.

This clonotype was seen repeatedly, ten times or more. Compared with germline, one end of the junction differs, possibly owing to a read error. CDR3 nucleotides: TGCAGTGCAAGAGGTGGAGCCTACGAGCAGTACTTC. Protein: CSARGGAYEQYF. The chain uses TRBV20-1 and TRBJ2-7, with D unclear. CDR1 is DFQATT and CDR2 is SNEGSKA in the germline V gene (reference sequence). This CDR3 is 12 amino acids long.

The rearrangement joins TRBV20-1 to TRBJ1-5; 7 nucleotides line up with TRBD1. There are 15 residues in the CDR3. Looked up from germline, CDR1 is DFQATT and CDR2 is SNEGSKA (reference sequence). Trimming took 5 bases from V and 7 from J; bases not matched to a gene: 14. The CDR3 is CSAHGGQTLGQPQHF. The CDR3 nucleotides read TGCAGTGCTCATGGGGGACAGACACTCGGGCAGCCCCAGCATTTT.

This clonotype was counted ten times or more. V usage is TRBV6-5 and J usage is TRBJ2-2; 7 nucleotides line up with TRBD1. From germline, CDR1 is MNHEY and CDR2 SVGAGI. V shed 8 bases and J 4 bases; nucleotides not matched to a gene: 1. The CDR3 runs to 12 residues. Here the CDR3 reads CASRDSTGELFF. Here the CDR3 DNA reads TGTGCCAGCCGGGACAGCACCGGGGAGCTGTTTTTT.

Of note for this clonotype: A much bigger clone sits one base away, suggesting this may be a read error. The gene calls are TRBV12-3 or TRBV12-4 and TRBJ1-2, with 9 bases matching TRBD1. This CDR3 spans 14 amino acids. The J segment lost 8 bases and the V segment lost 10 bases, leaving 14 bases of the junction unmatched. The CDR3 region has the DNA TGTGCCAACATCAAACAGGGGGCGCATGGCGGCTACACCTTC. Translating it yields CANIKQGAHGGYTF.

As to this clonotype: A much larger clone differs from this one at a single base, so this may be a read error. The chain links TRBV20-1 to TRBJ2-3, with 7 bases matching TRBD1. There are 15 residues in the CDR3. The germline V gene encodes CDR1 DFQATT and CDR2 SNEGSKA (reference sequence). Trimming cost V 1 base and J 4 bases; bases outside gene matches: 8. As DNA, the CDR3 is TGCAGTGCTAGAGTAGGGGGCCCGGACGCAGATACGCAGTATTTT. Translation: CSARVGGPDADTQYF.

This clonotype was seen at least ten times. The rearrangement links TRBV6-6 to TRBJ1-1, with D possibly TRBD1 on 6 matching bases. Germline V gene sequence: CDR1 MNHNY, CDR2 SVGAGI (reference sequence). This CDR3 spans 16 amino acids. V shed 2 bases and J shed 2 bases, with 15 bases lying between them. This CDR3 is CASSYVPRTANTEAFF. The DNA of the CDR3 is TGTGCCAGCAGTTACGTACCGAGGACAGCCAACACTGAAGCTTTCTTT.

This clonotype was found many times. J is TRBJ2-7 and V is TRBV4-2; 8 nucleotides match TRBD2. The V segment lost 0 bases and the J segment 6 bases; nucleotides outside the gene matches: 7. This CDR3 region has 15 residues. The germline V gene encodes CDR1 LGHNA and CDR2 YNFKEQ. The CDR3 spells CASSQEASGLTEQYF. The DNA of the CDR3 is TGTGCCAGCAGCCAAGAGGCTAGCGGGCTCACCGAGCAGTACTTC.

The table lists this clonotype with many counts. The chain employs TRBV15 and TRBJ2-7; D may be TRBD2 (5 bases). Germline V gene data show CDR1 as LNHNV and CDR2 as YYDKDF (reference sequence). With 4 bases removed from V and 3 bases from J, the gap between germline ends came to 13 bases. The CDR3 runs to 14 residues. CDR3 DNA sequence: TGTGCCACCAGCAATAAGCGGCTCTACTACGAGCAGTACTTC. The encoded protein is CATSNKRLYYEQYF. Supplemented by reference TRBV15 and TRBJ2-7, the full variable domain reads DAMVIQNPRYQVTQFGKPVTLSCSQTLNHNVMYWYQQKSSQAPKLLFHYYDKDFNNEADTPDNFQSRRPNTSFCFLDIRSPGLGDTAMYLCATSNKRLYYEQYFGPGTRLTVT.

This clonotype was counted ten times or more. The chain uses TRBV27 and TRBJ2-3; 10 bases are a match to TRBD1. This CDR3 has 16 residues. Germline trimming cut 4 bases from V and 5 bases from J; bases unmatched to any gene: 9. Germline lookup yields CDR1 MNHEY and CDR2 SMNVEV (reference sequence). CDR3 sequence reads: CASSYTPGQGKDTQYF. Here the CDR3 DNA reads TGTGCCAGCAGTTATACCCCGGGACAGGGGAAAGATACGCAGTATTTT.

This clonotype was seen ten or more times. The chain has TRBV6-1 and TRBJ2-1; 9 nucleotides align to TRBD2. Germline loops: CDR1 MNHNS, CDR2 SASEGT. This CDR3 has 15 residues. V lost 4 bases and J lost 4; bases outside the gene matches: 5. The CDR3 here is CASSVSGRLYNEQFF. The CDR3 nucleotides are TGTGCCAGCAGTGTTAGCGGGAGATTGTACAATGAGCAGTTCTTC.

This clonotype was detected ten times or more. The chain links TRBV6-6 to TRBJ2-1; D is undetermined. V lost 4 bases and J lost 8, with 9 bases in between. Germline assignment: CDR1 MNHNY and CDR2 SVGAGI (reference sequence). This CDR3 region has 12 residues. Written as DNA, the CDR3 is TGTGCCAGCAGTTCTAGTTATGATGAGCAGTTCTTC. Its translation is CASSSSYDEQFF.